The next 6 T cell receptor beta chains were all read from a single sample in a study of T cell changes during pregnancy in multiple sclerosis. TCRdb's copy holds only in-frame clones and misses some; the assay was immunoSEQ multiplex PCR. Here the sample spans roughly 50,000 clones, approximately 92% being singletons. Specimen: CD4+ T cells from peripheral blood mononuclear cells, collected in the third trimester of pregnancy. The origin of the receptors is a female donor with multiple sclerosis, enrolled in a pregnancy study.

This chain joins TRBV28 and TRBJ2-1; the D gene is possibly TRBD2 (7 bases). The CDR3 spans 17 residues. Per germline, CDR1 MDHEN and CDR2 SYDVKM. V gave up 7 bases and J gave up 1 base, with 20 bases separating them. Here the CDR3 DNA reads TGTGCCAGCACCCTGAGGGGGTGGGGGGGATCCTACAATGAGCAGTTCTTC. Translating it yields CASTLRGWGGSYNEQFF.

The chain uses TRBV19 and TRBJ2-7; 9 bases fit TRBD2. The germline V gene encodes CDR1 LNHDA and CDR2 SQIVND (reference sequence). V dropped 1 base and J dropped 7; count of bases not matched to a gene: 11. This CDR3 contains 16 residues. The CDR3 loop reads CASSIAPGLASGEQYF. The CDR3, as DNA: TGTGCCAGTAGTATAGCCCCGGGACTAGCCTCGGGAGAGCAGTACTTC.

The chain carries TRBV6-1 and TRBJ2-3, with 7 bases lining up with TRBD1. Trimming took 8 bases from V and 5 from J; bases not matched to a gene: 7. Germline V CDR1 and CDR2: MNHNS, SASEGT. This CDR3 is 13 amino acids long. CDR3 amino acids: CASGDSWKDTQYF. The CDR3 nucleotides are TGTGCCAGCGGGGACAGCTGGAAAGATACGCAGTATTTT.

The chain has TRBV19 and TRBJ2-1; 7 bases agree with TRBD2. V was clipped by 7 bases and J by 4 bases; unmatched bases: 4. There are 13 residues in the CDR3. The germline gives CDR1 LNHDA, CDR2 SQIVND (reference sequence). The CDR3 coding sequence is TGTGCCAGTACGCTGGGACTATACAATGAGCAGTTCTTC. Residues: CASTLGLYNEQFF.

CDR3 loop: CASSTPGQTHTEAFF. As DNA, the CDR3 is TGTGCCAGCAGCACGCCGGGACAGACCCACACTGAAGCTTTCTTT. This chain joins TRBV7-2 and TRBJ1-1, with 7 positions matching TRBD1. This CDR3 is 15 amino acids long. J gave up 3 bases and V 5 bases, and 9 bases lay outside the gene matches. Germline loops: CDR1 SGHTA, CDR2 FQGNSA.

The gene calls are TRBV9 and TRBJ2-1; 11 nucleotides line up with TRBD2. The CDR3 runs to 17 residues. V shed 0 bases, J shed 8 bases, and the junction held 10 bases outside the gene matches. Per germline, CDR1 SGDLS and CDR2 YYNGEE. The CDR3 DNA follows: TGTGCCAGCAGCGTAGGCCGACTAGCGGGAATGGGCGATGAGCAGTTCTTC. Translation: CASSVGRLAGMGDEQFF.